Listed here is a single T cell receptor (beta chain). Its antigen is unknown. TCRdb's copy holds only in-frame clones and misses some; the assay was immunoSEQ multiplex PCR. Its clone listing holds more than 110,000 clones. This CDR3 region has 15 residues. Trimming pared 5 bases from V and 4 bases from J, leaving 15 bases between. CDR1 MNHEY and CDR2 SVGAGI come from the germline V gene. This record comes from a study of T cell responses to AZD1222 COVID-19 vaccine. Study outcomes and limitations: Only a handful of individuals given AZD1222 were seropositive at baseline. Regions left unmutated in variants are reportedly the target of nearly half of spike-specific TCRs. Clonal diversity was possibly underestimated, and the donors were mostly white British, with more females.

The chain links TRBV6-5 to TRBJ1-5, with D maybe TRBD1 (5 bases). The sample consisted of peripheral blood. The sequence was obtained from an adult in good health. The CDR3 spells CASSRDPSPNQPQHF. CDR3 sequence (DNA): TGTGCCAGCAGTCGGGACCCTAGCCCGAATCAGCCCCAGCATTTT.